This T cell receptor beta chain was sequenced for a study of T-cell memory formation after mild COVID-19. Regarding the study as a whole: Day 15 to 85 contracting clones showed balanced CD4/CD8; day 15 to 37 expanders favored CD4+. The CD4+ clones that contracted clustered mainly within CM and EM, and the CD8+ clones concentrated in EMRA. Pre-infection memory contained some responding clones, which suggested that cross-reactive memory had joined.

This clonotype turned up a few times. Its target is not known. cDNA libraries for TCR alpha and TCR beta, carrying sample barcodes and UMIs, came from 5'RACE with constant-segment primers. MiXCR, run by TCRdb on the 5' RACE reads, gives a single entry per CDR3 protein. The data contain hundreds of thousands of distinct CDR3 sequences, 25% to 30% of them singletons. Germline CDR1 MNHNY, CDR2 SVGAGI (reference sequence). Trimming cost V 6 bases and J 5 bases; bases outside gene matches: 9. The CDR3 is 15 amino acids. Material for sequencing was PBMCs or a T cell subset sorted from them (not recorded which). The source of this sequence is an adult woman who had mild COVID-19 (a few samples of this study predate the infection). Cell type and time point are not known. V and J are TRBV6-6 and TRBJ2-5; 10 bases align to TRBD2. The CDR3 protein is CASRSSGRADETQYF. The CDR3 nucleotides are TGTGCCAGCAGGTCAAGCGGGAGGGCCGACGAGACCCAGTACTTC.